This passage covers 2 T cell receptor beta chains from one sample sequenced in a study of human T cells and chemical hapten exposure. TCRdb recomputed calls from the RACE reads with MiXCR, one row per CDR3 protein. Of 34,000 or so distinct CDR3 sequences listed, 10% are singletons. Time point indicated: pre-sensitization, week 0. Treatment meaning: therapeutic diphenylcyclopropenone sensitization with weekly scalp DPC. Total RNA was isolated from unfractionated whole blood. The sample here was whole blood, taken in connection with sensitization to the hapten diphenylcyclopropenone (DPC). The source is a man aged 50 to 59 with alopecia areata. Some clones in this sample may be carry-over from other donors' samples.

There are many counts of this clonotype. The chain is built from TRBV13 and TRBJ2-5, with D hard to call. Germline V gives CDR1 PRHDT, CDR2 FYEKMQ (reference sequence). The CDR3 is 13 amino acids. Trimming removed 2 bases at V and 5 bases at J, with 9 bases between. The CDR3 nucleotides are TGTGCCAGCAGCTTAAACGGAGAGGAGACCCAGTACTTC. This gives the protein CASSLNGEETQYF.

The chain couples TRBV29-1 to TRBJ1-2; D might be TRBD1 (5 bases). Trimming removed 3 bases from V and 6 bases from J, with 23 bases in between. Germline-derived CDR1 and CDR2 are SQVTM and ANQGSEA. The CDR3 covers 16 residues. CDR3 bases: TGCAGCGTTGAGTCGTTCCAGGGAGCCCCTCGGGATGGCTACACCTTC. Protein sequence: CSVESFQGAPRDGYTF.